This T cell receptor beta chain comes out of a study of CD8 T cells in Susac syndrome. Across the study: Within the group of sequenced Susac syndrome patients, six had active disease and 8 or 9 were in remission. Patients with Susac syndrome had blood drawn and were at that point therapy-naive, on corticosteroids, or on intravenous immunoglobulin alone. Points from the study as a whole: As the study acknowledged, the number of individuals in its TCR sequencing and HLA analysis was relatively small.

The authors sequenced TCR beta from blood CD8+ and CD4+ T cells. Trimming at V came to 5 bases and at J to 8 bases, leaving 7 bases not matched to a gene. CDR3 length: 14 residues. CDR1 is SEHNR, CDR2 FQNEAQ, per germline (reference sequence). Comment on this clonotype: The antigen remains undetermined.

RNA amounts of roughly 0.45 to 1 ug underwent reverse transcription with random hexamers. A single record per CDR3 protein comes from TCRdb applying MiXCR to the immunoSEQ multiplex PCR reads. The sample lists about 110,000 distinct CDR3 sequences, approximately 93% occurring once. Material for sequencing was CD8+ T cells from PBMCs. This clonotype originated in a human donor with Susac syndrome. The J gene is TRBJ1-4, the V gene TRBV7-9; 8 bases map to TRBD1. The CDR3 region has the DNA TGTGCCAGCAGCCCGACAGGGGACCGCGAAAAACTGTTTTTT. Protein sequence: CASSPTGDREKLFF.